The 16 T cell receptor beta chains below were found in one sample sequenced in a study of CD8 T cells in ankylosing spondylitis (dated by TCRdb to about 2017). The library came from 5' RACE. For sequencing, an Illumina HiSeq 2500 was employed. TCRdb reprocessed the public reads (quality trimming at Q25 with fastp, clone calling with MiXCR) and kept in-frame beta chains. Every distinct CDR3 protein forms one entry, paired with its most common genes and DNA. Recorded for this sample are around 130,000 distinct CDR3 sequences; roughly 15% of them occurred a single time. The ten largest clones represent around 3% of the sample. The specimen sequenced was blood, either unsorted or a sorted T cell fraction (not recorded which). Receptors originate from a female donor with ankylosing spondylitis or in good health (not recorded which).

The rearrangement uses TRBV27 and TRBJ1-6; perhaps TRBD1 as D (5 bases). CDR3 size: 15 residues. Trimming stripped 6 bases from V and 11 bases from J, with 20 bases between. The germline gives CDR1 MNHEY, CDR2 SMNVEV (reference sequence). Here the CDR3 DNA reads TGTGCCAGCAGAACCGGGCCGGGGGGTCTTCCACCCCTCCACTTT. As protein: CASRTGPGGLPPLHF.

In this sample, this clonotype turned up many times. As DNA, the CDR3 is TGCGCCAGCAGCGCCGGGACCCCTTACCTCTATGGCTACACCTTC. Residues: CASSAGTPYLYGYTF. This sequence joins TRBV5-1 and TRBJ1-2; TRBD1 is a possible D gene (5 bases). V lost 4 bases and J 4 bases, leaving 17 bases between the germline ends. The germline CDR1 and CDR2 sequences are SGHRS and YFSETQ. The CDR3 is 15 residues long. Filled out from reference TRBV5-1 and TRBJ1-2, the complete variable domain reads KAGVTQTPRYLIKTRGQQVTLSCSPISGHRSVSWYQQTPGQGLQFLFEYFSETQRNKGNFPGRFSGRQFSNSRSEMNVSTLELGDSALYLCASSAGTPYLYGYTFGSGTRLTVV.

With respect to this clonotype: A much larger clone differs by one base, so this may be a read error. CDR3 loop: CASTSTYTQYF. CDR3 sequence (DNA): TGTGCCAGCACCAGCACATATACGCAGTATTTT. The chain has TRBV28 and TRBJ2-3; no firm D call. This CDR3 contains 11 residues. Germline V CDR1 and CDR2: MDHEN, SYDVKM.

This clonotype was seen repeatedly, ten times or more. The chain employs TRBV27 and TRBJ1-1; the match to TRBD1 covers 7 bases. The V segment lost 5 bases and the J segment 10 bases; nucleotides outside the gene matches: 7. There are 12 residues in the CDR3. Germline CDR1 is MNHEY and CDR2 is SMNVEV (reference sequence). CDR3 in DNA: TGTGCCAGCAGTCGGACAGGAGATGGAGCTTTCTTT. As protein: CASSRTGDGAFF.

This clonotype was seen at least ten times. V and J are TRBV7-8 and TRBJ2-3; weak D call: TRBD2 (6 bases). The germline V gene has CDR1 SGHVS and CDR2 FQNEAQ. The CDR3 length is 17 residues. The ends were cut back, 5 bases at V and 0 bases at J, with 18 bases in the middle. The CDR3 loop is CASSPVLGGTSTDTQYF. CDR3 DNA: TGTGCCAGCAGCCCAGTGCTCGGGGGTACTAGCACAGATACGCAGTATTTT. Together with reference TRBV7-8 and TRBJ2-3, the CDR3 gives the full variable domain: GAGVSQSPRYKVAKRGQDVALRCDPISGHVSLFWYQQALGQGPEFLTYFQNEAQLDKSGLPSDRFFAERPEGSVSTLKIQRTQQEDSAVYLCASSPVLGGTSTDTQYFGPGTRLTVL.

Only a few counts were recorded for this clonotype. The CDR3 protein is CSVGTGSNEKLFF. Here the CDR3 DNA reads TGCAGCGTTGGGACAGGTTCTAATGAAAAACTGTTTTTT. This sequence joins TRBV29-1 and TRBJ1-4, with TRBD1 identical over 7 bases. V lost 4 bases to trimming and J lost 3 bases; unmatched junction nucleotides: 2. CDR1 and CDR2 (germline): SQVTM, ANQGSEA. The CDR3 runs to 13 residues.

In this sample, this clonotype turned up a few times. V is TRBV6-1 and J is TRBJ1-1; D is unclear. The CDR3 extends over 13 amino acids. The V end lost 6 bases, the J end lost 1 base, and 9 bases lay between the germline ends. Germline-derived CDR1 and CDR2 are MNHNS and SASEGT. The CDR3 here is CASSQTRNTEAFF. CDR3 DNA: TGTGCCAGCAGCCAAACACGGAACACTGAAGCTTTCTTT.

This clonotype has a handful of counts. The chain joins TRBV4-1 to TRBJ1-4; no reliable D call. This CDR3 region has 16 residues. The V gene's germline CDR1 is MGHRA and CDR2 YSYEKL. The germline V and J ends were trimmed by 1 base and 0 bases, with 9 bases remaining between them. Here the CDR3 reads CASSQVAGSTNEKLFF. DNA of the CDR3: TGCGCCAGCAGCCAAGTTGCGGGCTCAACTAATGAAAAACTGTTTTTT.

This clonotype occurred many times. The chain recombines TRBV4-2 with TRBJ2-3; TRBD1 or TRBD2 may be the D gene (5 bases each). The CDR3 has 15 residues. The V end lost 0 bases, the J end lost 0 bases, and 7 bases lay between the germline ends. Germline assignment: CDR1 LGHNA and CDR2 YNFKEQ. CDR3 amino acids: CASSQEGTSTDTQYF. In nucleotides, the CDR3 is TGTGCCAGCAGCCAAGAAGGGACGAGCACAGATACGCAGTATTTT.

This clonotype was detected ten times or more. The chain couples TRBV6-1 to TRBJ2-7; 13 bases fit TRBD2. Germline V CDR1 and CDR2: MNHNS, SASEGT. Germline trimming cut 6 bases from V and 6 bases from J; bases unmatched to any gene: 5. This CDR3 has 14 amino acids. The CDR3 DNA sequence: TGTGCCAGCAGCCGAGGACTAGCGGGAGTCGAGCAGTACTTC. This sequence encodes CASSRGLAGVEQYF.

This chain connects TRBV6-1 to TRBJ2-1; D is perhaps TRBD1 or TRBD2 (5 bases each). CDR1 is MNHNS, CDR2 SASEGT, per germline. The CDR3 is 15 residues long. V was clipped by 5 bases and J by 6 bases, with 17 bases between them. Written as DNA, the CDR3 is TGTGCCAGCAGTCCCTTAAGGGAGAGGGGCAATGAGCAGTTCTTC. Translating gives CASSPLRERGNEQFF.

The chain is built from TRBV2 and TRBJ2-7; D possibly uses TRBD1 or TRBD2 (5 bases each). Trimming cost V 2 bases and J 2 bases, with 13 bases left between them. The length of the CDR3 is 15 residues. Germline V gives CDR1 SNHLY, CDR2 FYNNEI. The CDR3 DNA follows: TGTGCCAGCAGTGAACATACTGGGACGACCTACGAGCAGTACTTC. This encodes CASSEHTGTTYEQYF.

This clonotype was seen many times. The chain has TRBV7-2 and TRBJ2-4; D is uncertain. CDR3 length equals 15 residues. Germline V lookup: CDR1 SGHTA, CDR2 FQGNSA. Between the trimmed V and J ends, which lost 2 bases and 0 bases, there was a span of 8 bases. The CDR3 reads CASSLNALAKNIQYF. The CDR3 DNA sequence: TGTGCCAGCAGCTTAAATGCGTTAGCCAAAAACATTCAGTACTTC.

This clonotype showed up just a few times. The rearrangement uses TRBV5-4 and TRBJ2-1; TRBD2 matches 12 bases. The CDR3 contains 15 residues. Germline V lookup: CDR1 SGHNT, CDR2 YYREEE (reference sequence). Trimming at V came to 4 bases and at J to 4 bases, leaving 3 bases not matched to a gene. The CDR3 reads CASSETSGSYNEQFF. The CDR3 DNA is TGTGCCAGCAGCGAGACTAGCGGGAGTTACAATGAGCAGTTCTTC.

The chain couples TRBV7-6 to TRBJ2-7; D unresolved. CDR1 and CDR2 (germline): SGHVS, FNYEAQ. V lost 1 base and J lost 3, with 13 bases in between. The CDR3 is 15 amino acids. As DNA, the CDR3 is TGTGCCAGCAGCTTAGTCAACGGCATGCGCTACGAGCAGTACTTC. Its protein is CASSLVNGMRYEQYF.

This clonotype was counted at least ten times. V usage is TRBV19 and J usage is TRBJ2-3, with D tentatively TRBD1 or TRBD2 (5 bases each). The CDR3 totals 15 residues. Germline CDR1 LNHDA, CDR2 SQIVND (reference sequence). Trimming pared 4 bases from V and 1 base from J, leaving 12 bases between. The CDR3 coding sequence is TGTGCCAGTAGTACCCCGGGACGGCGCACAGATACGCAGTATTTT. The encoded protein is CASSTPGRRTDTQYF.